What follows is one T cell receptor beta chain and its context. The antigen is unknown. This specimen belongs to a study of cytomegalovirus exposure and HLA in healthy donors. Overall study results and limits: The study recorded 150 to 200 TCR beta chains that were cytomegalovirus-associated. Within the 120 or so validation repertoires, first-cohort TCR clusters tended to co-occur, according to a later analysis. The classifier was said to identify cytomegalovirus status with high specificity and sensitivity.

TCRdb keeps only in-frame clones here, not all; method: immunoSEQ multiplex PCR. The sample lists about 120,000 clones; 88% were seen once. Germline values: CDR1 SGHRS, CDR2 YFSETQ. V was cut by 4 bases and J by 1 base, with 11 bases left in between. The CDR3 spans 14 residues. The donors were members of the validation cohort comprising over a hundred subjects, separate from the roughly 690-subject first cohort. This sequence originates from a woman between 18 and 29 years old in good health and CMV-seropositive. What was sequenced was PBMCs. The gene calls are TRBV5-1 and TRBJ1-1, with D maybe TRBD1 (5 bases). In DNA form, the CDR3 reads TGCGCCAGCAGCCGAACTACAGGGAACACTGAAGCTTTCTTT. Encoded protein: CASSRTTGNTEAFF.